The clone carrying this T cell receptor beta chain was recorded once. As yet, its antigen is unknown. This CDR3 is built from 15 residues. Trimming at V came to 5 bases and at J to 4 bases, leaving 8 bases not matched to a gene. Looked up from germline, CDR1 is MNHEY and CDR2 is SVGAGI. The method was immunoSEQ multiplex PCR; TCRdb's version includes in-frame clones alone and lacks a portion of them. Among about 2.1 million clones listed, over 85% were seen once. This record belongs to a study of shared clonotypes between healthy human individuals. Notes on the study in general: Generally, estimated richness proved larger in naive subsets than it did in memory subsets.

Naive CD8 cells lacked CD45RO and underwent positive selection for CCR7, leaving out terminally differentiated effector memory CD45RA+ cells. This chain links TRBV6-5 with TRBJ2-7; 10 nucleotides line up with TRBD1. The clonotype was recovered from a man aged 18 to 29 in good health. Some clones in this sample may be carry-over from other donors' samples. Sequenced input: naive CD8+ T cells from PBMCs. The CDR3 reads CASSSPGQGSYEQYF. The CDR3 bases are TGTGCCAGCAGTAGTCCGGGACAGGGGTCTTACGAGCAGTACTTC.